The 3 T cell receptor beta chains below all came from one sample that was sequenced in a study of naive and memory T cell subsets. A UMI-containing oligonucleotide was joined by 3' ligation to the TCR cDNA template. Four PCR rounds used nested alpha and beta constant region primers plus the SP2 primer. MiXCR was run by TCRdb on the 5' RACE reads, yielding one entry per CDR3 protein. The data contain roughly 48,000 distinct CDR3 sequences, 4.7% of them singletons. These receptor sequences come from a female donor in good health.

This clonotype was seen repeatedly, ten times or more. This sequence joins TRBV29-1 and TRBJ1-1; D possibly corresponds to TRBD1 (5 bases). Germline assignment: CDR1 SQVTM and CDR2 ANQGSEA. This CDR3 is 12 amino acids long. The V gene lost 3 bases and the J gene lost 10 bases, with 15 bases spanning the gap. In nucleotides, the CDR3 is TGCAGCGTTGAGGGGGGAGGGATGGGAGCTTTCTTT. This gives the protein CSVEGGGMGAFF.

In its sample, this clonotype was seen many times. In DNA form, the CDR3 reads TGTGCCAGCAGCCTGGGATTAGCCCAAGAGACCCAGTACTTC. This gives the protein CASSLGLAQETQYF. The chain couples TRBV3-1 to TRBJ2-5; D is unresolved. V was trimmed by 4 bases and J by 1 base, leaving 10 bases between them. The CDR3 covers 14 residues. CDR1 is LGHDT and CDR2 is YNNKEL in the germline V gene (reference sequence).

This clonotype has at least ten counts. This sequence joins TRBV12-3 or TRBV12-4 and TRBJ1-1; D is perhaps TRBD1 (5 bases). V lost 3 bases and J lost 11, with 13 bases in between. CDR3 length: 12 amino acids. The CDR3 DNA sequence: TGTGCCAGCAGTTTCAGTTACGGGGCGGCTTTCTTT. Protein: CASSFSYGAAFF.